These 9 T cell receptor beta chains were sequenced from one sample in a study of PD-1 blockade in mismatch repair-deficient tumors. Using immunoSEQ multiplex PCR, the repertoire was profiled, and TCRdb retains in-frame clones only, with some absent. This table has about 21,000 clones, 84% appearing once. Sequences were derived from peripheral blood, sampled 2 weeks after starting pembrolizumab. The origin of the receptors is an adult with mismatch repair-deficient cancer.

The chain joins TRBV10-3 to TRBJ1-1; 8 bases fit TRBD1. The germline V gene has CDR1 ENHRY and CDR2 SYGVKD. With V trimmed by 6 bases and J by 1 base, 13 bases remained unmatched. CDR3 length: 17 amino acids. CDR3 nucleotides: TGTGCCATCAGCGACCTTATCTCAGGGGGCTGGAACACTGAAGCTTTCTTT. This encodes CAISDLISGGWNTEAFF.

CDR3 sequence reads: CASSGQLTDTQYF. CDR3 coding DNA: TGTGCCAGCAGCGGACAGCTCACAGATACGCAGTATTTT. This rearrangement joins TRBV7-2 to TRBJ2-3, with D tentatively TRBD1 (6 bases). Per germline, CDR1 SGHTA and CDR2 FQGNSA. V lost 5 bases and J 2 bases, leaving 8 bases between the germline ends. The CDR3 is 13 amino acids.

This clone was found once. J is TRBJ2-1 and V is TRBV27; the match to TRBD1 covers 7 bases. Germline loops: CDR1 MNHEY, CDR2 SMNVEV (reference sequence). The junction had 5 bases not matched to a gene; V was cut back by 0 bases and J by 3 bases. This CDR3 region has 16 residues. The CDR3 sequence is CASSLSSRQGYNEQFF. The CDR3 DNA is TGTGCCAGCAGTTTATCGAGCCGACAGGGCTACAATGAGCAGTTCTTC.

CDR3 bases: TGTGCCAGCTCACCGAGCGTAGCGGGAACATACAATGAGCAGTTCTTC. Translated: CASSPSVAGTYNEQFF. V gene TRBV18 combines with J gene TRBJ2-1, with 8 bases that match TRBD2. V lost 3 bases, J lost 4 bases, and 8 bases stayed unmatched. From germline, CDR1 is KGHSH and CDR2 LQKENI. The CDR3 spans 16 residues.

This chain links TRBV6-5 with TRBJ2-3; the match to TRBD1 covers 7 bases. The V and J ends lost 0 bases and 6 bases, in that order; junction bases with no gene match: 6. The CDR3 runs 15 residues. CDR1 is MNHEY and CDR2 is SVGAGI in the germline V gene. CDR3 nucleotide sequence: TGTGCCAGCAGTTACTCTGACAGGGTGGGCGATACGCAGTATTTT. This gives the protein CASSYSDRVGDTQYF.

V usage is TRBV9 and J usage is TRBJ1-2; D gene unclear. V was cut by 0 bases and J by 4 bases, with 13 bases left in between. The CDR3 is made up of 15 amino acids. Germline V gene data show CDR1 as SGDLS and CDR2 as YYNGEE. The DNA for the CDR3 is TGTGCCAGCAGCGTAGGGCCAGGACCCTCCTATGGCTACACCTTC. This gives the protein CASSVGPGPSYGYTF.

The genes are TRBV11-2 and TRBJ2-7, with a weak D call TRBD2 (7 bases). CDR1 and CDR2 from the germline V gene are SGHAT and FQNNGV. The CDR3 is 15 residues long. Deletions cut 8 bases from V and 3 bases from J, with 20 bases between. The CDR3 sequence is CASAEIGGGVYEQYF. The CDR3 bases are TGTGCCAGCGCCGAAATAGGAGGGGGGGTCTACGAGCAGTACTTC.

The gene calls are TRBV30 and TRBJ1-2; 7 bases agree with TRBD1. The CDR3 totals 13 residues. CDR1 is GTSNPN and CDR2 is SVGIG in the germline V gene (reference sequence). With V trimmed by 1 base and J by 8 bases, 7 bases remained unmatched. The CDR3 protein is CAWSGGGGWGYTF. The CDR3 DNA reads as TGTGCCTGGAGTGGAGGGGGCGGATGGGGCTACACCTTC.

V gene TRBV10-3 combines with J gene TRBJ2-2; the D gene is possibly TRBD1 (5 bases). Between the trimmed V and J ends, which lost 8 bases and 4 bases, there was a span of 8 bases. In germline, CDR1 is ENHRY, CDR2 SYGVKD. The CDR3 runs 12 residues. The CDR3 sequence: CAIETVTGELFF. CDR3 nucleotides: TGTGCCATCGAGACAGTCACCGGGGAGCTGTTTTTT.